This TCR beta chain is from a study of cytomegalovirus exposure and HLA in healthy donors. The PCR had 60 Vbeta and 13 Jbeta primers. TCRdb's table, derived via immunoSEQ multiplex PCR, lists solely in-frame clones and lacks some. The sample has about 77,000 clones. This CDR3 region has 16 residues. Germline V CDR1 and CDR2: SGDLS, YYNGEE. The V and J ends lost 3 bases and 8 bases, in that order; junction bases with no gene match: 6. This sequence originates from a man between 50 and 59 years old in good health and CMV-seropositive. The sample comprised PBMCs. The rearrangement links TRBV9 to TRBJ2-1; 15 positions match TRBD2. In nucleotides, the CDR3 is TGTGCCAGCAGCGCAGAGGGACTAGCGGGGGGTGATGAGCAGTTCTTC. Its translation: CASSAEGLAGGDEQFF.